This TCR beta chain was recorded in a study of blood T cell repertoires in COVID-19 (TCRdb year 2020). A note on the overall study: Samples from collaborators originated in the United States, Italy and Spain and spanned both the acute and convalescent phases of COVID-19. The material from the prospective study consisted of cDNA or gDNA derived from T cells, B-cell-depleted T cells, or PBMCs. The dataset comprised deeply sampled blood TCRbeta repertoires from subjects exposed to, actively infected with, or recovered from COVID-19. The repertoires were released in a freely available public database meant as a resource for research on the immune response to SARS-CoV-2. The samples were drawn from two sources: the first 160 participants of the ongoing ImmuneRACE study, and 1,200 or so subjects contributed by 6 global collaborators. Nearly every sample came with metadata listing a de-identified subject ID, COVID-19 status, age in years and sex. Where available, HLA class I and class II types were taken from metadata supplied by the sample provider and were not determined by assay-based typing. What the study reported, not specific to this receptor: How much clinical and demographic metadata was included differed by source and by participant, and the metadata was provided uncurated.

TCRbeta CDR3 regions were amplified from genomic DNA using the immunoSEQ Assay, a bias-controlled multiplex PCR. Processing in the source paper ran as follows. Within the assay, amplification of reference gene primers was used to estimate how many nucleated cells each sample contained. To quantify the absolute abundance of each unique TCRbeta CDR3 rearrangement, sequence reads were collapsed and filtered. For each sample, productive Simpson clonality was calculated as the square root of Simpson's diversity index across productive rearrangements. This immuneACCESS table, as held by TCRdb, lists in-frame sequences with V and J called but not all clones. Of the missing ones, under half trace to an unresolved V gene in checked studies; the others have no known cause. The DNA gave D and trimming, while V, J and clone size come from that table. Counted in this sample were 110,000 to 150,000 clones; approximately 88% of them appeared once. The ten largest clones represent over 1.5% of the sample.

CDR3 length: 13 amino acids, cysteine to phenylalanine. Here the CDR3 DNA is all that survives: 39 bases in frame from base 1. Trimming leaves V shorter by 6 bases and J shorter by 6 bases, with the junction holding 7 bases beyond the gene matches. Regarding this clone: What this receptor recognizes is not known. Nothing much larger sits one base from this clone, and base qualities are not available.

Each collaborating institution followed its own protocols to collect whole blood in K2EDTA tubes. For TCRbeta analysis, collaborator samples were shipped as frozen whole blood, as isolated PBMCs, or as DNA extracted from either sample type. Sequencing was performed on peripheral blood. This clonotype was sampled from a man aged 70-80 years with acute or convalescent COVID-19. The chain is made from TRBV12-3 or TRBV12-4 and TRBJ1-2; the central 7 bases match TRBD1. CDR3 reads: CASRDTGADGYTF. The sequenced DNA is TGTGCCAGCAGGGACACAGGGGCCGATGGCTACACCTTC.